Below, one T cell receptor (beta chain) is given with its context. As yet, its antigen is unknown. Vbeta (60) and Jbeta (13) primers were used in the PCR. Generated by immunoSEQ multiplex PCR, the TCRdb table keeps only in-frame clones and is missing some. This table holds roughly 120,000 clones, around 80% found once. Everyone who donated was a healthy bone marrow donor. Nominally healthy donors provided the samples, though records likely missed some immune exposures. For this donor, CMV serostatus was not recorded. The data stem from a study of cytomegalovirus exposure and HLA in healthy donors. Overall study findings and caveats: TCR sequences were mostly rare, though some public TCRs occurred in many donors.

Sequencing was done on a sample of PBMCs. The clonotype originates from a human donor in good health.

CDR3 loop: CASSSSGAADTQYF. CDR3 bases: TGTGCCAGCAGCTCTAGCGGGGCAGCAGATACGCAGTATTTT. The chain has TRBV7-9 and TRBJ2-3, with 9 bases lining up with TRBD2. The CDR3 consists of 14 residues. J gave up 4 bases and V 4 bases, and 3 bases lay outside the gene matches. The germline CDR1 and CDR2 sequences are SEHNR and FQNEAQ (reference sequence).